This T cell receptor beta chain was identified in a study of T cell repertoires in cytomegalovirus infection. Study context: It was the public TCR beta signatures that indicated both CMV infection and matching HLA type. Overall study results and limits: What dominated the ex vivo response were HLA-C-restricted CMV-specific TCR beta clonotypes. Public TCR beta family frequency separated CMV-and-HLA carriers, including in an independent cohort.

A remark on this clonotype: Its antigen is undetermined. At one boundary the junction diverges from the germline segment, which might be a read error.

TCRdb passed the reads through MiXCR, listing each CDR3 protein once. The table records about 230,000 distinct CDR3 sequences, around 6.6% of them present only once. Specimen: PBMCs. The receptor was derived from a human donor in good health (CMV status not recorded). Some clones in this sample may be carry-over from other donors' samples.

The CDR3 loop reads CALSEVVYTDTQYF. As DNA, the CDR3 is TGTGCCCTCAGTGAAGTCGTATACACAGATACGCAGTATTTT. The rearrangement uses TRBV10-3 and TRBJ2-3; D is uncertain. From germline, CDR1 is ENHRY and CDR2 SYGVKD. This CDR3 is 14 amino acids long.